This T cell receptor beta chain was captured in a study of CD8 T cells in ankylosing spondylitis. Overall study results and limits: CD8+ cells made up the disease-linked clones, which were relatively rare in peripheral blood. According to the report, clones linked to the disease were significantly enriched in matched synovial fluid samples taken from ankylosing spondylitis patients. Prior literature has documented some motif variants in synovial fluid and blood from reactive arthritis.

In its sample, this clonotype was seen many times. What it binds is unknown. The TCR beta libraries were generated through quantitative 5'-RACE incorporating molecular barcodes. Each CDR3 protein is one row after TCRdb ran MiXCR on the 5' RACE reads. The table lists 110,000 to 150,000 distinct CDR3 sequences, roughly 8% of them singletons. The ends were cut back, 6 bases at V and 6 bases at J, with 12 bases in the middle. The germline CDR1 and CDR2 sequences are SGHDN and FVKESK. The CDR3 covers 13 residues. Material for sequencing was synovial fluid, either unsorted or a sorted T cell fraction (not recorded which). The clonotype comes from a male donor with ankylosing spondylitis. The rearrangement uses TRBV14 and TRBJ2-1, with TRBD2 as a possible D gene (5 bases). Here the CDR3 reads CASSRSGFNEQFF. In DNA, the CDR3 is TGTGCCAGCAGTCGCAGCGGATTCAATGAGCAGTTCTTC.